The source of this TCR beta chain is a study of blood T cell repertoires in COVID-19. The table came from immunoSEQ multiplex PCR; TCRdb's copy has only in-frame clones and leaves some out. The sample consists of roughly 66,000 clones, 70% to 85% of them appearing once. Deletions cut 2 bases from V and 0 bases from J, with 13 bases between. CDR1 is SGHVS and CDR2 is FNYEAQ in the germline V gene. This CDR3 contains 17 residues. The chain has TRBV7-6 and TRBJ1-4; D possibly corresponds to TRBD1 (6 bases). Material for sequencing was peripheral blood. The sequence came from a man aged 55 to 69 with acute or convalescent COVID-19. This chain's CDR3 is CASSLRGRTATNEKLFF. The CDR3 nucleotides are TGTGCCAGCAGCTTAAGGGGGAGAACGGCAACTAATGAAAAACTGTTTTTT.